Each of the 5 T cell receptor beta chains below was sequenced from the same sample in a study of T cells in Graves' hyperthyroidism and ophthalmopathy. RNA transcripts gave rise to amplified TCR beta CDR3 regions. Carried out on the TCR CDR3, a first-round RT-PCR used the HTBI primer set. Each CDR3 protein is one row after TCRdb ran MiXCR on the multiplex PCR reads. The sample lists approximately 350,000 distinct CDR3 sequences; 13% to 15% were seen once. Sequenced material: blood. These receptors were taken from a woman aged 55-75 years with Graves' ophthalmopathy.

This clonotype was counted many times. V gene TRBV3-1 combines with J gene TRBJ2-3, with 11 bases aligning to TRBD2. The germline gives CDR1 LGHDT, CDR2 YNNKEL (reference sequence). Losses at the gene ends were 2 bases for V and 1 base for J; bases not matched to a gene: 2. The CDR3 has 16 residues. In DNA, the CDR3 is TGTGCCAGCAGCCAACTACTAGCGGGGGGCACAGATACGCAGTATTTT. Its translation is CASSQLLAGGTDTQYF.

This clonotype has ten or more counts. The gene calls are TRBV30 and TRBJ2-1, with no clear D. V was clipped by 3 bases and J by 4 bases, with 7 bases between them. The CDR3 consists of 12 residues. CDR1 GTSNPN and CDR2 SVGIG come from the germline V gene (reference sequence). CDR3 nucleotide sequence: TGTGCCTGGAGATCCGGTTACAATGAGCAGTTCTTC. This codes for CAWRSGYNEQFF.

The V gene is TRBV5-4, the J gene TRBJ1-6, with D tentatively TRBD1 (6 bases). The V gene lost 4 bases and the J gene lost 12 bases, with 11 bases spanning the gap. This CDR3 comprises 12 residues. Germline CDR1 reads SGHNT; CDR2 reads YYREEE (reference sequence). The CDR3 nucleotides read TGTGCCAGCAGCGCAGGGGAGGTACCCCTCCACTTT. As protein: CASSAGEVPLHF. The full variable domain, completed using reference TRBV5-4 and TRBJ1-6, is ETGVTQSPTHLIKTRGQQVTLRCSSQSGHNTVSWYQQALGQGPQFIFQYYREEENGRGNFPPRFSGLQFPNYSSELNVNALELDDSALYLCASSAGEVPLHFGNGTRLTVT.

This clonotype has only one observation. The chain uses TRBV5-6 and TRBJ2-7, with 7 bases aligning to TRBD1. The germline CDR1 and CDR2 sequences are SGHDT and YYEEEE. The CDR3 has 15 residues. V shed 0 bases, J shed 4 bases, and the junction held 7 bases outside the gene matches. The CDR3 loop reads CASSLVGQSQYEQYF. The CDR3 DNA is TGTGCCAGCAGCTTGGTGGGACAGTCCCAGTACGAGCAGTACTTC.

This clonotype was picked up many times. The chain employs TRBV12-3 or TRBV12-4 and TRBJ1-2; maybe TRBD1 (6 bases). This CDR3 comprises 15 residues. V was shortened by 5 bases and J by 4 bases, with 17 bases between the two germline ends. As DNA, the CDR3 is TGTGCCAGCAGTCCTTCGACGAAAGGGGGCTATGGCTACACCTTC. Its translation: CASSPSTKGGYGYTF.